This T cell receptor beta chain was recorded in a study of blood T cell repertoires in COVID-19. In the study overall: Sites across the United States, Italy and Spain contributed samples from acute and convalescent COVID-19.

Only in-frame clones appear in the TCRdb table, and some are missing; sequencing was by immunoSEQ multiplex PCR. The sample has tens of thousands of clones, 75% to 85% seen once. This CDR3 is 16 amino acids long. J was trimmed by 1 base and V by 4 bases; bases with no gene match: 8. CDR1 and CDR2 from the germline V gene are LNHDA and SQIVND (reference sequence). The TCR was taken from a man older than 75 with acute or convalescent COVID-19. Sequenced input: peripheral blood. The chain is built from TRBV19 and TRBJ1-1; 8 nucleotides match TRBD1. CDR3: CASSNRLGQGNTEAFF. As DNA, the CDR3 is TGTGCCAGTAGTAACAGACTCGGACAGGGGAACACTGAAGCTTTCTTT.